This T cell receptor beta chain was retrieved from a study of beta chain features in type 1 diabetes. To note about this clone: No antigen is known for it.

The entirety of the isolated RNA underwent reverse transcription, so expressed TCRB transcripts were sequenced. About 3.57 million reads per sample were averaged for naive, central memory and regulatory samples. Sequenced by immunoSEQ multiplex PCR; TCRdb stores in-frame clones only, minus some. The top ten clones hold 0.55% to 0.75% of a sample with about 140,000 clones, 9.5% to 10% of them seen once. CD4+ naive, central memory, regulatory and stem cell-like memory cells were sorted via CD45RO/CCR7/CD25/CD127/CD95/CD27. Trimming took 3 bases from V and 1 from J; bases not matched to a gene: 10. The CDR3 has 17 residues. Germline V gene sequence: CDR1 SGDLS, CDR2 YYNGEE. Study-wide results and limits: Type 1 diabetes patients had TCRB CDR3s that were shorter (moderately but significantly so) in all four CD4+ subsets.

V gene TRBV9 combines with J gene TRBJ2-1, with 7 bases identical to TRBD2. This clonotype originated in a woman aged 40 to 50 in good health. Source material: central memory CD4+ T cells from blood. DNA for the CDR3: TGTGCCAGCAGCGCGGGGGGAACGGGGGGATCCTACAATGAGCAGTTCTTC. Translating gives CASSAGGTGGSYNEQFF.